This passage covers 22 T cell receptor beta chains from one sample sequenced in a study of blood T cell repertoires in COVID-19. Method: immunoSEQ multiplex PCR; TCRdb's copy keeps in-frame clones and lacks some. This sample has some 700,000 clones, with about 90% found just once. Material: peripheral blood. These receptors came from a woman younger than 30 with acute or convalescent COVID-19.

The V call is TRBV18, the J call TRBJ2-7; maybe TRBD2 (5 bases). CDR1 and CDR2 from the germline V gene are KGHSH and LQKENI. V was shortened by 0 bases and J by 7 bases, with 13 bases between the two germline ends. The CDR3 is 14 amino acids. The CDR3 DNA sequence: TGTGCCAGCTCACCACCGGCGTCTCGAGGGGAGCAGTACTTC. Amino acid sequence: CASSPPASRGEQYF.

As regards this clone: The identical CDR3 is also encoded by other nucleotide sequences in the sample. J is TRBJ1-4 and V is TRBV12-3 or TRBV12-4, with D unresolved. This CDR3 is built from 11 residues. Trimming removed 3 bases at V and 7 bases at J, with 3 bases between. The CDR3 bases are TGTGCCAGCAGTTTCCGTGAAAAACTGTTTTTT. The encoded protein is CASSFREKLFF.

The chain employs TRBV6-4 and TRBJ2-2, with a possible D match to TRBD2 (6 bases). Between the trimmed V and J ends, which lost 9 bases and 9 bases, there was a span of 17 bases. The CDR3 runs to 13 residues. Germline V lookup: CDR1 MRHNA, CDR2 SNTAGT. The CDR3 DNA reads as TGTGCCAGAGAAGGGACTGCCAGACGGGAGCTGTTTTTT. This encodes CAREGTARRELFF.

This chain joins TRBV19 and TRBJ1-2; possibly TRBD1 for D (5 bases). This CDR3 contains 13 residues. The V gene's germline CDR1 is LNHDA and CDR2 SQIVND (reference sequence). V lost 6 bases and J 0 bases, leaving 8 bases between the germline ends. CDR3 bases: TGTGCCAGTAGGAAGGGGTCTAACTATGGCTACACCTTC. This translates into CASRKGSNYGYTF.

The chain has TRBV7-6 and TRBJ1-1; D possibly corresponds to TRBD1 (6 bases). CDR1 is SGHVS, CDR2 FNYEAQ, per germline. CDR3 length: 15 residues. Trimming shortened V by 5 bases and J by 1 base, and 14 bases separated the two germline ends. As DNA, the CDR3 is TGTGCCAGCAGCCCCGAGGGGGGGGAGAACACTGAAGCTTTCTTT. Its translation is CASSPEGGENTEAFF.

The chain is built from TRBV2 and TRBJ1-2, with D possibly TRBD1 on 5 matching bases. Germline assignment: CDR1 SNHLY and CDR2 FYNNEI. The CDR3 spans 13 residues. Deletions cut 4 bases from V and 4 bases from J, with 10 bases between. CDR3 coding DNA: TGTGCCAGCAGTGTGTGGGACTTCTATGGCTACACCTTC. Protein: CASSVWDFYGYTF.

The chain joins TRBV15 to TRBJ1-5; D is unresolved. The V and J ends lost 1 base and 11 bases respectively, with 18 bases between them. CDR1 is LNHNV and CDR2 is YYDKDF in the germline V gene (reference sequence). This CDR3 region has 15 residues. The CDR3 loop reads CATSRVDLGDEAQHF. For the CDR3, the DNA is TGTGCCACCAGCAGAGTCGACCTAGGTGATGAGGCCCAGCATTTT.

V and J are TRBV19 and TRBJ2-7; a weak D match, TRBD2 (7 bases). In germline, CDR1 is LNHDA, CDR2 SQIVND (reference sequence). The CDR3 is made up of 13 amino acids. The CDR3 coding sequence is TGTGCAAGGGGGGGGGCTCCCTCCTACGAGCAGTACTTC. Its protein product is CARGGAPSYEQYF. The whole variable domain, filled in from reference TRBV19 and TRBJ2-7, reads DGGITQSPKYLFRKEGQNVTLSCEQNLNHDAMYWYRQDPGQGLRLIYYSQIVNDFQKGDIAEGYSVSREKKESFPLTVTSAQKNPTAFYLCARGGAPSYEQYFGPGTRLTVT.

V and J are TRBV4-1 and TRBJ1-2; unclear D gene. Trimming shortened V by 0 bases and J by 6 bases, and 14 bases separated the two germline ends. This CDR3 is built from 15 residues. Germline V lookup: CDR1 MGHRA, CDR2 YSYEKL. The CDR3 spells CASSQDKTRRDGYTF. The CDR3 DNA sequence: TGCGCCAGCAGCCAAGATAAAACTCGGCGGGATGGCTACACCTTC.

The CDR3 bases are TGTGCCAGCAGCCCACAGGGTGTGGCCGGGGAGCTGTTTTTT. As protein: CASSPQGVAGELFF. The V call is TRBV27, the J call TRBJ2-2, with a weak D call TRBD1 (6 bases). With 6 bases removed from V and 6 bases from J, the gap between germline ends came to 14 bases. CDR1 and CDR2 from the germline V gene are MNHEY and SMNVEV (reference sequence). The CDR3 spans 14 residues.

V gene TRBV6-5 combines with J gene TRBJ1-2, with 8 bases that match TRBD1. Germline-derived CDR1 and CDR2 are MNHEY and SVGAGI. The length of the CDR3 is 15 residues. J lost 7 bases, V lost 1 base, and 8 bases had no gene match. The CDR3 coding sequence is TGTGCCAGCAGTTACTTACAGGGGGAACGTGCTGGCTACACCTTC. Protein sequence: CASSYLQGERAGYTF.

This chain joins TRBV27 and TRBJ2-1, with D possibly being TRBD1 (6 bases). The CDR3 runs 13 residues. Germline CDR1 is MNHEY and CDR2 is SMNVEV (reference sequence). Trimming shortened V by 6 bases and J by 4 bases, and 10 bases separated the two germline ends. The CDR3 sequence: CASSHGTYNEQFF. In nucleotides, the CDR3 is TGTGCCAGCAGCCACGGGACATACAATGAGCAGTTCTTC.

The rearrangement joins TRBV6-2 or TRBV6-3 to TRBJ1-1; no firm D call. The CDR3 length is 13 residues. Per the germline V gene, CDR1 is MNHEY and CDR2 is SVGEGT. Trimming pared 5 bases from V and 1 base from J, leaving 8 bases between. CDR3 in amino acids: CASSAQENTEAFF. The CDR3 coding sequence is TGTGCCAGCAGTGCCCAGGAGAACACTGAAGCTTTCTTT.

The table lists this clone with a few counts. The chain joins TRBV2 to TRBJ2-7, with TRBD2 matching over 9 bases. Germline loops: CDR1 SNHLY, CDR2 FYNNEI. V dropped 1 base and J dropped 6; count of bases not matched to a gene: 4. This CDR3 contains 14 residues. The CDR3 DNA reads TGTGCCAGCAGTGAAGGGTTTAGCGGGGGCGAGCAGTACTTC. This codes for CASSEGFSGGEQYF.

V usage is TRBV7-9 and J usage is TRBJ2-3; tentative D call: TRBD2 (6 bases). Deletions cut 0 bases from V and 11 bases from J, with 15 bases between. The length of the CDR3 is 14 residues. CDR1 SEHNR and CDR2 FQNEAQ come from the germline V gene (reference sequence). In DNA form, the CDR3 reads TGTGCCAGCAGCTTAGCTCCCCCGGGCGGGGTGCAGTATTTT. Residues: CASSLAPPGGVQYF.

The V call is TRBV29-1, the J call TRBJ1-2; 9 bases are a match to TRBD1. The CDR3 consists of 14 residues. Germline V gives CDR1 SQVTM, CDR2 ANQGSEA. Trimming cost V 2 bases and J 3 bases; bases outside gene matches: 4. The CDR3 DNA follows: TGCAGCGTTGAAAAACAGGGGGCCTACTATGGCTACACCTTC. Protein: CSVEKQGAYYGYTF.

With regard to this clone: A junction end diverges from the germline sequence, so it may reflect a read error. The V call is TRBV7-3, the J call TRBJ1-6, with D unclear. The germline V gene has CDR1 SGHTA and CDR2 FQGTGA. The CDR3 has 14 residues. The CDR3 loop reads CASSAAGVNSPPHF. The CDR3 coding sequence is TGTGCCAGCAGCGCCGCCGGGGTTAATTCACCCCCCCACTTT.

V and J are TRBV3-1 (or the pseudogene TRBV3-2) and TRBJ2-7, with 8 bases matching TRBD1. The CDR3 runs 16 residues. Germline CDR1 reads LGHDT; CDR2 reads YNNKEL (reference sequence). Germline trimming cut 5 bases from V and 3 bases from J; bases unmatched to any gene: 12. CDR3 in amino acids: CASSKLGQVLLYEQYF. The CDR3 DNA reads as TGTGCCAGCAGCAAACTGGGACAGGTTTTACTCTACGAGCAGTACTTC.

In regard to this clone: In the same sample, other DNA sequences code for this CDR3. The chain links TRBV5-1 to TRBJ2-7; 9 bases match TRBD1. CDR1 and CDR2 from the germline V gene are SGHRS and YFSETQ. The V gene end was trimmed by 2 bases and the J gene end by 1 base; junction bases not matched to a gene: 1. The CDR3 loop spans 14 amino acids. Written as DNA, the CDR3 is TGCGCCAGCAGCTTCGGGACAGGGTCCTACGAGCAGTACTTC. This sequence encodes CASSFGTGSYEQYF.

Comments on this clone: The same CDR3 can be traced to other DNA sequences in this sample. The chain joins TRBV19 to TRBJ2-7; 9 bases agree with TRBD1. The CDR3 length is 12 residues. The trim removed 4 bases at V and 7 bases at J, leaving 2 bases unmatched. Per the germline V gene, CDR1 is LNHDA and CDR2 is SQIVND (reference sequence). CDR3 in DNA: TGTGCCAGTAGTACGACAGGGGGGGAGCAGTACTTC. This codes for CASSTTGGEQYF.

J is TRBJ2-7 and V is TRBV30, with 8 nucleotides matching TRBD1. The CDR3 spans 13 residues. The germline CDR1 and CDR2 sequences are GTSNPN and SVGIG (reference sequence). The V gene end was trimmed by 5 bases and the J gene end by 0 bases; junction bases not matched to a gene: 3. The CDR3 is CAWGQGVSYEQYF. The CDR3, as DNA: TGTGCCTGGGGACAGGGAGTCTCCTACGAGCAGTACTTC.

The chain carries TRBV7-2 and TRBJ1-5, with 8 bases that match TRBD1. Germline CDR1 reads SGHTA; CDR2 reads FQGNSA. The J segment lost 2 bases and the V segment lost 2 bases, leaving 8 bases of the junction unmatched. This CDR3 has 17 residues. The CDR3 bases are TGTGCCAGCAGCTTAAGGGGGTCGGGACAGGGCAATCAGCCCCAGCATTTT. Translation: CASSLRGSGQGNQPQHF. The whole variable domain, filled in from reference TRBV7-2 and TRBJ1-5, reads GAGVSQSPSNKVTEKGKDVELRCDPISGHTALYWYRQSLGQGLEFLIYFQGNSAPDKSGLPSDRFSAERTGGSVSTLTIQRTQQEDSAVYLCASSLRGSGQGNQPQHFGDGTRLSIL.